The 23 T cell receptor beta chains below come from one sample, sequenced in a study of beta chain features in type 1 diabetes. Expressed TCRB transcripts got sequenced, as all isolated RNA was reverse transcribed. This table comes from immunoSEQ multiplex PCR, and its TCRdb copy is limited to in-frame clones, with some not included. Of a few hundred thousand clones listed, about 14% were seen once; the top ten hold approximately 0.019%. Source material: naive CD4+ T cells from blood. Receptor source: a woman under 30 in good health.

This clone showed up just a few times. Here the CDR3 reads CASSRRQGYNEQFF. The CDR3 bases are TGTGCCAGCAGTAGAAGACAGGGGTACAATGAGCAGTTCTTC. J is TRBJ2-1 and V is TRBV6-5, with 8 bases aligning to TRBD1. In germline, CDR1 is MNHEY, CDR2 SVGAGI. V lost 5 bases, J lost 4 bases, and 4 bases stayed unmatched. The length of the CDR3 is 14 residues.

This clone was seen more than once but under ten times. The genes are TRBV5-4 and TRBJ2-5; 10 bases line up with TRBD2. Germline-derived CDR1 and CDR2 are SGHNT and YYREEE (reference sequence). This CDR3 has 15 residues. J gave up 1 base and V 3 bases, and 3 bases lay outside the gene matches. The CDR3 loop is CASSWTSGLQETQYF. The CDR3 nucleotides are TGTGCCAGCAGCTGGACTAGCGGTCTCCAAGAGACCCAGTACTTC.

The V call is TRBV27, the J call TRBJ1-1, with D uncertain. Per the germline V gene, CDR1 is MNHEY and CDR2 is SMNVEV (reference sequence). Deletions cut 7 bases from V and 0 bases from J, with 12 bases between. This CDR3 contains 14 residues. CDR3 DNA sequence: TGTGCCAGCATGCGGAGGGATGTGAACACTGAAGCTTTCTTT. Its translation is CASMRRDVNTEAFF.

This chain links TRBV29-1 with TRBJ2-5; the D gene is possibly TRBD2 (5 bases). The V gene lost 4 bases and the J gene lost 4 bases, with 7 bases spanning the gap. The CDR3 loop spans 11 amino acids. Germline values: CDR1 SQVTM, CDR2 ANQGSEA. For the CDR3, the DNA is TGCAGCGTTGCCGCGGGAGAGACCCAGTACTTC. This sequence encodes CSVAAGETQYF.

This clone was picked up a small number of times. The V gene is TRBV28, the J gene TRBJ2-4; 15 nucleotides agree with TRBD2. V lost 5 bases and J lost 3; bases outside the gene matches: 8. Germline CDR1 and CDR2: MDHEN and SYDVKM. This CDR3 has 18 residues. The CDR3 loop reads CASSGPGLAGGLKNIQYF. The DNA of the CDR3 is TGTGCCAGCAGTGGGCCGGGACTAGCGGGAGGCCTCAAAAACATTCAGTACTTC.

This clone was recorded a few times. The rearrangement links TRBV6-4 to TRBJ1-1, with D possibly TRBD1 on 6 matching bases. The CDR3 totals 13 residues. Deletions cut 5 bases from V and 1 base from J, with 8 bases between. CDR1 is MRHNA, CDR2 SNTAGT, per germline. This CDR3 is CASSHRENTEAFF. The CDR3 DNA sequence: TGTGCCAGCAGTCACAGGGAGAACACTGAAGCTTTCTTT.

The CDR3 here is CATSRGVDRVLSYGYTF. CDR3 nucleotides: TGTGCCACCAGCAGAGGTGTGGACAGGGTGTTATCCTATGGCTACACCTTC. The chain couples TRBV15 to TRBJ1-2; 8 bases are shared with TRBD1. J was trimmed by 4 bases and V by 1 base; bases with no gene match: 11. CDR1 and CDR2 from the germline V gene are LNHNV and YYDKDF (reference sequence). The CDR3 is 17 amino acids. Combining the CDR3 with reference TRBV15 and TRBJ1-2 gives the whole variable domain DAMVIQNPRYQVTQFGKPVTLSCSQTLNHNVMYWYQQKSSQAPKLLFHYYDKDFNNEADTPDNFQSRRPNTSFCFLDIRSPGLGDTAMYLCATSRGVDRVLSYGYTFGSGTRLTVV.

This clone showed up just a few times. The chain employs TRBV18 and TRBJ2-7; possibly TRBD1 for D (6 bases). This CDR3 region has 17 residues. Trimming shortened V by 3 bases and J by 3 bases, and 21 bases separated the two germline ends. Germline CDR1 and CDR2: KGHSH and LQKENI. DNA for the CDR3: TGTGCCAGCTCACCCGCTGCTTTTCGGGACACGAACTACGAGCAGTACTTC. It is translated as CASSPAAFRDTNYEQYF.

As concerns this clone: This sample also contains other DNA sequences that code for the same CDR3. V and J are TRBV30 and TRBJ1-3, with unresolved D. The V gene lost 3 bases and the J gene lost 0 bases, with 9 bases spanning the gap. Germline-derived CDR1 and CDR2 are GTSNPN and SVGIG (reference sequence). The CDR3 is 14 amino acids. CDR3 in DNA: TGTGCCTGGAGCCTACAGACCTCTGGAAACACCATATATTTT. It yields the protein CAWSLQTSGNTIYF.

This clone was seen more than once but under ten times. Here the CDR3 reads CGGQGNYGYTF. CDR3 DNA: TGTGGGGGACAGGGGAACTATGGCTACACCTTC. The gene calls are TRBV7-9 and TRBJ1-2, with 10 bases fitting TRBD1. CDR1 and CDR2 from the germline V gene are SEHNR and FQNEAQ (reference sequence). This CDR3 has 11 residues.

This clone has more than one count but fewer than ten. The chain combines TRBV6-6 with TRBJ2-4; TRBD2 might be the D (6 bases). The CDR3 is made up of 15 amino acids. Germline CDR1 MNHNY, CDR2 SVGAGI (reference sequence). V lost 7 bases and J lost 0, with 13 bases in between. CDR3 sequence reads: CASITGDPAKNIQYF. Written as DNA, the CDR3 is TGTGCCAGCATCACGGGGGACCCAGCCAAAAACATTCAGTACTTC.

The chain uses TRBV4-2 and TRBJ2-5; maybe TRBD1 (5 bases). The J call could be wrong; TRBJ2-7 is a better fit for the DNA end. This CDR3 is 14 amino acids long. Germline assignment: CDR1 LGHNA and CDR2 YNFKEQ. CDR3 residues: CASSPTQGSYEQYF. CDR3 in DNA: TGTGCCAGCAGCCCCACTCAGGGCTCCTACGAGCAGTACTTC.

Only a few counts were recorded for this clone. The chain's CDR3 is CASSYGENTGELFF. Written as DNA, the CDR3 is TGCGCCAGCAGCTACGGAGAGAACACCGGGGAGCTGTTTTTT. V is TRBV5-1 and J is TRBJ2-2; D is ambiguous. Trimming took off 3 bases at V and 1 base at J, with 7 bases between the two ends. CDR3 length: 14 residues. Per germline, CDR1 SGHRS and CDR2 YFSETQ.

The chain uses TRBV5-6 and TRBJ1-5; D is possibly TRBD1 (6 bases). This CDR3 comprises 16 residues. V was clipped by 1 base and J by 4 bases, with 15 bases between them. Germline V gene sequence: CDR1 SGHDT, CDR2 YYEEEE. In DNA form, the CDR3 reads TGTGCCAGCAGCTTGCGTCTGACAGGCAAAAATCAGCCCCAGCATTTT. This encodes CASSLRLTGKNQPQHF.

This clone was detected a few times. The chain is built from TRBV19 and TRBJ2-2; 9 positions match TRBD2. From germline, CDR1 is LNHDA and CDR2 SQIVND (reference sequence). This CDR3 is built from 15 residues. The V and J ends lost 3 bases and 5 bases, in that order; junction bases with no gene match: 4. CDR3 residues: CASSIVSGSTGELFF. The CDR3 bases are TGTGCCAGTAGTATCGTTAGCGGGAGTACCGGGGAGCTGTTTTTT.

Only a few counts were recorded for this clone. The chain carries TRBV7-9 and TRBJ2-5; D perhaps matches TRBD2 (6 bases). The CDR3 is made up of 15 amino acids. The V end lost 2 bases, the J end lost 5 bases, and 15 bases lay between the germline ends. CDR1 and CDR2 (germline): SEHNR, FQNEAQ (reference sequence). CDR3 nucleotide sequence: TGTGCCAGCAGCTTACGGGAGAACCCCCAGGAGACCCAGTACTTC. This gives the protein CASSLRENPQETQYF.

The chain is built from TRBV6-1 and TRBJ2-1; D is ambiguous. This CDR3 contains 15 residues. Germline V gene sequence: CDR1 MNHNS, CDR2 SASEGT. V gave up 3 bases and J gave up 8 bases, with 17 bases separating them. The CDR3 nucleotides are TGTGCCAGCAGTGAGGCCGATTACAGAGAATATGAGCAGTTCTTC. It is translated as CASSEADYREYEQFF.

This clone was seen only a few times. The chain joins TRBV19 to TRBJ2-7; no firm D call. The V gene lost 5 bases and the J gene lost 0 bases, with 11 bases spanning the gap. The length of the CDR3 is 14 residues. Germline V gives CDR1 LNHDA, CDR2 SQIVND (reference sequence). CDR3 loop: CASSSTPFSYEQYF. The CDR3 DNA sequence: TGTGCCAGTAGTTCGACACCTTTCTCCTACGAGCAGTACTTC.

The chain couples TRBV19 to TRBJ2-7; TRBD1 is a possible D gene (7 bases). Trimming took 5 bases from V and 6 from J, leaving 17 bases between them. This CDR3 is built from 14 residues. Germline CDR1 LNHDA, CDR2 SQIVND (reference sequence). CDR3 loop: CASSPTTGRSEQYF. The CDR3 nucleotides read TGTGCCAGTAGTCCCACGACAGGGAGGAGCGAGCAGTACTTC.

The table lists this clone with a few counts. The chain carries TRBV10-3 and TRBJ2-7; maybe TRBD2 (5 bases). The length of the CDR3 is 14 residues. The V gene lost 5 bases and the J gene lost 6 bases, with 17 bases spanning the gap. Germline V gene data show CDR1 as ENHRY and CDR2 as SYGVKD. CDR3 sequence reads: CAISNGLGGSEQYF. The DNA for the CDR3 is TGTGCCATCAGTAACGGACTGGGTGGGTCCGAGCAGTACTTC.

This clone came up a few times. This chain links TRBV7-8 with TRBJ2-7; 11 positions match TRBD2. There are 15 residues in the CDR3. Per germline, CDR1 SGHVS and CDR2 FQNEAQ. V dropped 1 base and J dropped 4; count of bases not matched to a gene: 3. CDR3 coding DNA: TGTGCCAGCAGCTTAGGACTAGCGGGAAAGTACGAGCAGTACTTC. Protein sequence: CASSLGLAGKYEQYF.

J is TRBJ2-1 and V is TRBV30; D call uncertain. The CDR3 covers 11 residues. Germline V gene lookup returns CDR1 GTSNPN and CDR2 SVGIG (reference sequence). The V and J ends lost 6 bases and 7 bases respectively, with 10 bases between them. CDR3 sequence (DNA): TGTGCCTGTAAAACTCGGAATGAGCAGTTCTTC. Translating it yields CACKTRNEQFF.

This clone was seen more than once but under ten times. The rearrangement uses TRBV18 and TRBJ2-3, with D possibly TRBD2 on 5 matching bases. CDR1 and CDR2 from the germline V gene are KGHSH and LQKENI. The CDR3 is 14 residues long. V was trimmed by 3 bases and J by 6 bases, leaving 13 bases between them. The CDR3 DNA reads as TGTGCCAGCTCACCTATCGGGCGAGGGGATACGCAGTATTTT. Its translation is CASSPIGRGDTQYF.